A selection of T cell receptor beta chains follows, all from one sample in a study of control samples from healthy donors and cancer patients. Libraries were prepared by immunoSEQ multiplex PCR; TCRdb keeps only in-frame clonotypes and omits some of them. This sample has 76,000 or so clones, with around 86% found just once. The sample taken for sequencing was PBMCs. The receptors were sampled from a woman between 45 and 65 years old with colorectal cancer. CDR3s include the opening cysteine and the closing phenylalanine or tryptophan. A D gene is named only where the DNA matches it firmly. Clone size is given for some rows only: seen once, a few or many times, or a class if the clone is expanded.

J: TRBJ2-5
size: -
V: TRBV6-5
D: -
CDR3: CASSYLDREGTQYF
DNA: TGTGCCAGCAGTTACCTGGACAGGGAGGGGACCCAGTACTTC

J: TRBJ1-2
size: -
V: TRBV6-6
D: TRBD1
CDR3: CASTNGQGVNYGYTF
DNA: TGTGCCAGCACCAACGGGCAGGGGGTTAACTATGGCTACACCTTC

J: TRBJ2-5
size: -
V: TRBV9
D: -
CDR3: CASSVGSRAGQETQYF
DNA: TGTGCCAGCAGCGTAGGTAGTCGGGCAGGTCAAGAGACCCAGTACTTC

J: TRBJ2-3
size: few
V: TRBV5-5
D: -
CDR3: CASSLDWGGHTDTQYF
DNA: TGTGCCAGCAGCTTAGATTGGGGGGGGCACACAGATACGCAGTATTTT

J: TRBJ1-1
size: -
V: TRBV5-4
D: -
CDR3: CASSQQGGSEAFF
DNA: TGTGCCAGCAGCCAGCAGGGTGGCTCTGAAGCTTTCTTT

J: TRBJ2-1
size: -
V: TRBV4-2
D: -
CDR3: CASSGVRGNEQFF
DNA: TGTGCCAGCAGCGGAGTACGGGGCAATGAGCAGTTCTTC

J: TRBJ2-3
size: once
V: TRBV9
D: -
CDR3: CASSVDRVVGGRGTDTQYF
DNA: TGTGCCAGCAGCGTAGACCGCGTCGTGGGGGGCCGGGGCACAGATACGCAGTATTTT

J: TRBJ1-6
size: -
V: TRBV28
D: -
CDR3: CASTPGSSYNSPLHF
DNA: TGTGCCAGCACCCCAGGGAGCTCCTATAATTCACCCCTCCACTTT

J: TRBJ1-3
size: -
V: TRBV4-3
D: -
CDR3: CASSQAQTGTGGNTIYF
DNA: TGCGCCAGCAGCCAAGCCCAAACAGGGACCGGTGGAAACACCATATATTTT

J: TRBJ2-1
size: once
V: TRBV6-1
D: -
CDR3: CASSEVGGGRDEQFF
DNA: TGTGCCAGCAGTGAAGTGGGGGGGGGCAGGGATGAGCAGTTCTTC

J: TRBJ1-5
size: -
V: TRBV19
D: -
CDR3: CASSMGSGNQPQHF
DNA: TGTGCCAGTAGTATGGGCAGCGGCAATCAGCCCCAGCATTTT

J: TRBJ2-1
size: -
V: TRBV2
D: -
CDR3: CASRAREYNEQFF
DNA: TGTGCCAGCAGGGCCCGAGAATACAATGAGCAGTTCTTC

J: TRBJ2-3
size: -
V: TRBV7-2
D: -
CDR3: CASSQSAEDTQYF
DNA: TGTGCCAGCAGCCAATCCGCGGAGGATACGCAGTATTTT

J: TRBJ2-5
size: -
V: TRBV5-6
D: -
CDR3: CASSFGQETQYF
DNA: TGTGCCAGCAGCTTTGGCCAAGAGACCCAGTACTTC

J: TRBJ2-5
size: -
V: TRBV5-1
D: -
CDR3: CASSLARLLRETQYF
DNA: TGCGCCAGCAGCTTGGCCAGACTGCTAAGAGAGACCCAGTACTTC

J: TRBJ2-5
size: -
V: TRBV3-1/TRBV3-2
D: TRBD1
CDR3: CASSPEDRAWEETQYF
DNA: TGTGCCAGCAGCCCCGAGGACAGGGCCTGGGAAGAGACCCAGTACTTC

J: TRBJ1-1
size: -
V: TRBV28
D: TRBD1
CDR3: CASSRGVDRVAFF
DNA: TGTGCCAGCAGTCGGGGGGTAGACAGGGTTGCTTTCTTT

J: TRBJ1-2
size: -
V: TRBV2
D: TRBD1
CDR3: CASRTGGEGYTF
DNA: TGTGCCAGCAGAACAGGGGGTGAAGGCTACACCTTC

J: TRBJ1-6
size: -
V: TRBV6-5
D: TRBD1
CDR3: CASRSGQDGSPLHF
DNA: TGTGCCAGCAGGAGTGGACAGGATGGTTCACCCCTCCACTTT

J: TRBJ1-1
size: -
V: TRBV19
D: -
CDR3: CASSISRQRFRTEAFF
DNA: TGTGCCAGTAGTATTTCCCGACAGAGGTTTAGGACTGAAGCTTTCTTT

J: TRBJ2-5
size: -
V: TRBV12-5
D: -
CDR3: CASGLLWKQETQYF
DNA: TGTGCTAGTGGTTTGTTGTGGAAGCAAGAGACCCAGTACTTC

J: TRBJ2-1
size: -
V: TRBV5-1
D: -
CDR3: CASRTGTQYNEQFF
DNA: TGCGCCAGCAGGACCGGGACTCAATACAATGAGCAGTTCTTC

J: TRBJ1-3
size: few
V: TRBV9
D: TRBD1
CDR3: CASSARGNSGNTIYF
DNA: TGTGCCAGCAGCGCCAGGGGGAACTCTGGAAACACCATATATTTT

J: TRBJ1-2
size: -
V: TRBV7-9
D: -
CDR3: CASSSTQYYGYTF
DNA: TGTGCCAGCAGCTCCACTCAGTATTATGGCTACACCTTC

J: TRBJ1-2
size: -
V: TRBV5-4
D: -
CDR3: CASSSLEIASVTF
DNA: TGTGCCAGCAGCTCCCTGGAGATTGCTTCTGTCACCTTC

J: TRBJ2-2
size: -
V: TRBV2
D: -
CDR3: CASSGAGELFF
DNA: TGTGCCAGTTCTGGAGCGGGTGAGCTGTTTTTT

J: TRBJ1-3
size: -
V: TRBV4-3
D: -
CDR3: CASSQEGSGNTIYF
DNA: TGCGCCAGCAGCCAAGAGGGATCTGGAAACACCATATATTTT

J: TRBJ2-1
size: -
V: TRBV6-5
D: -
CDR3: CASSYSQGGYNEQFF
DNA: TGTGCCAGCAGTTACTCTCAGGGTGGCTACAATGAGCAGTTCTTC

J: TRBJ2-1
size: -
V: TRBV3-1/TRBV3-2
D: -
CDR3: CASRGESTGWTEQFF
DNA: TGTGCCAGCAGGGGAGAGAGCACAGGTTGGACTGAGCAGTTCTTC

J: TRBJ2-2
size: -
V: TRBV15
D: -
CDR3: CATSRDLDTGELFF
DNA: TGTGCCACCAGCAGAGATTTGGACACCGGGGAGCTGTTTTTT

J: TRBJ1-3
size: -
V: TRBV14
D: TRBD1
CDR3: CASSRYQGARGNTIYF
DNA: TGTGCCAGCAGCCGTTACCAGGGGGCGCGTGGAAACACCATATATTTT

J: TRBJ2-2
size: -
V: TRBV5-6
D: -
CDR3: CASSQGLNTGELFF
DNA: TGTGCCAGCAGTCAGGGGCTTAACACCGGGGAGCTGTTTTTT

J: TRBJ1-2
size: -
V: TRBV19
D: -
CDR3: CASSSWSGGYTF
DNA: TGTGCCAGTAGTTCCTGGTCGGGAGGCTACACCTTC

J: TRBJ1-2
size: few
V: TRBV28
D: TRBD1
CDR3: CASTLGTDYGYTF
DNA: TGTGCCAGCACCCTCGGGACAGACTATGGCTACACCTTC

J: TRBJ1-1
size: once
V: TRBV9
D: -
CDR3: CASSVEGQSNTEAFF
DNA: TGTGCCAGCAGCGTAGAAGGACAGTCAAACACTGAAGCTTTCTTT

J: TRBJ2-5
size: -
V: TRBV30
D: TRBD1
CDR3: CAWNLGQGRKETQYF
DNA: TGTGCCTGGAACCTCGGACAGGGCAGGAAAGAGACCCAGTACTTC

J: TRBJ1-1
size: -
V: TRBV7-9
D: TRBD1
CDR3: CASSLAASDRVLEHPEAFF
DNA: TGTGCCAGCAGCTTAGCCGCCTCGGACAGGGTACTTGAACACCCTGAAGCTTTCTTT

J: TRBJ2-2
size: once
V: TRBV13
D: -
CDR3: CASSLGHRTGELFF
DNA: TGTGCCAGCAGCTTAGGTCACAGAACCGGGGAGCTGTTTTTT

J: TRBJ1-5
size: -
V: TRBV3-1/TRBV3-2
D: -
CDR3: CASSQGGPYSNQPQHF
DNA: TGTGCCAGCAGCCAAGGGGGCCCTTATAGCAATCAGCCCCAGCATTTT

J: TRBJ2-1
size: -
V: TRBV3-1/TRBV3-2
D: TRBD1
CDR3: CASSYRDSRNGQFF
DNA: TGTGCCAGCAGCTACCGGGACAGCCGCAATGGGCAGTTCTTC

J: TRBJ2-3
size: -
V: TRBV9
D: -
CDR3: CASSPRPVSGGTDTQYF
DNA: TGTGCCAGCAGCCCCCGGCCGGTTAGCGGAGGCACAGATACGCAGTATTTT

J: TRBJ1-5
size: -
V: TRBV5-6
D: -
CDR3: CASSLGWRGNQPQHF
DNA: TGTGCCAGCAGCTTGGGATGGAGGGGCAATCAGCCCCAGCATTTT

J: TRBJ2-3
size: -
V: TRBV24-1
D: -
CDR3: CATSDLPSRTTDTQYF
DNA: TGTGCCACCAGTGATTTGCCTAGCCGAACCACAGATACGCAGTATTTT

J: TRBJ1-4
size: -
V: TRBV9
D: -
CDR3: CASSEGPGAGEKLFF
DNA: TGTGCCAGCAGCGAGGGCCCGGGGGCAGGTGAAAAACTGTTTTTT

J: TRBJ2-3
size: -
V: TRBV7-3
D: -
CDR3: CASSLGGADTQYF
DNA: TGTGCCAGCAGCTTAGGGGGCGCGGATACGCAGTATTTT

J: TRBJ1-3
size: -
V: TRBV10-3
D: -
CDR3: CAISEATGPSINTIYF
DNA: TGTGCCATCAGTGAGGCCACAGGACCTTCAATCAACACCATATATTTT

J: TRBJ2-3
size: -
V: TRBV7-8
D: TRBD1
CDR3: CAIDRVADTQYF
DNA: TGTGCCATAGACAGGGTGGCAGATACGCAGTATTTT